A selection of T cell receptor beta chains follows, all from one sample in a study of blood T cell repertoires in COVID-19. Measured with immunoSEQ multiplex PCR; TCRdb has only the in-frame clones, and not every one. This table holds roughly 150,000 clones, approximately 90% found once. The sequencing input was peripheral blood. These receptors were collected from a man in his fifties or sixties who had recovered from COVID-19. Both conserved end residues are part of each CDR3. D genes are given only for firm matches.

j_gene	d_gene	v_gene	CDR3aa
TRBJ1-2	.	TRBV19	CASSNRGSANYGYTF
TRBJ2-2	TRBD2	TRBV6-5	CASRAREANTGELFF
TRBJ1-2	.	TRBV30	CACVTPNRASYGYTF
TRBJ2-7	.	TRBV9	CASSVDSGLSYEQYF
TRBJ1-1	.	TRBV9	CASSVVQGNTEAFF
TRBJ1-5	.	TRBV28	CASSFPEEHQPQHF
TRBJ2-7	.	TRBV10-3	CAISEGDTQYF
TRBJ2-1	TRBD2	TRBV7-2	CASSLGLAGGLNEQFF
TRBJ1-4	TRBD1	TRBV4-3	CASSQGGGQGNEKLFF
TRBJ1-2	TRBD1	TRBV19	CASRGGDYGYTF
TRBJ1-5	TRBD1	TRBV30	CAWNTGGRGKPQHF
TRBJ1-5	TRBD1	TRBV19	CASSTRTGGNQPQHF
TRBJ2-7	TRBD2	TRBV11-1	CASSVSSGDFYEQYF
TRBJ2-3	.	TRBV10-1	CASSARATDTQYF
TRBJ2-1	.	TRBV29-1	CSVGQGTSNEQFF
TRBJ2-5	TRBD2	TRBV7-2	CASSSAASGYQETQYF
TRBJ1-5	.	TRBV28	CASSPGGGGQPQHF